The rows below give T cell receptor beta chains drawn from one sample of a study of shared clonotypes between healthy human individuals. Repertoires were generated with immunoSEQ multiplex PCR, while TCRdb's copy carries only in-frame clones and drops some. The sample carries approximately 2.1 million clones, 85% to 95% recorded once. The sample was naive CD4+ T cells from PBMCs. The receptors here all came from a man aged 18 to 30 in good health. Some clones in this sample may be carry-over from other donors' samples. The CDR3 runs from the conserved cysteine through the conserved F or W. D genes are given only for firm matches. Expanded clones get a size class; other rows say once, few or many, or leave the size out.

abundance: .
v_gene: TRBV7-9
j_gene: TRBJ1-2
d_gene: TRBD1
CDR3nt: TGTGCCAGCAGCCGAGACAGGGACTATGGCTACACCTTC
CDR3aa: CASSRDRDYGYTF

abundance: .
v_gene: TRBV27
j_gene: TRBJ2-5
d_gene: .
CDR3nt: TGTGCCAGCAGTTTACGCCCACGGTGGGAGACCCAGTACTTC
CDR3aa: CASSLRPRWETQYF

abundance: .
v_gene: TRBV21-1
j_gene: TRBJ1-3
d_gene: .
CDR3nt: TGTGCCAGCACCTCAAAGAGACAGGGGGAAAGCTCTGGAAACACCATATATTTT
CDR3aa: CASTSKRQGESSGNTIYF

abundance: .
v_gene: TRBV18
j_gene: TRBJ2-5
d_gene: .
CDR3nt: TGTGCCAGCTCACCTCGGGATGAGACCCAGTACTTC
CDR3aa: CASSPRDETQYF

abundance: .
v_gene: TRBV7-8
j_gene: TRBJ2-5
d_gene: TRBD2
CDR3nt: TGTGCCAGCAGCTTAGAGGGTAGCGGGATCCAAGAGACCCAGTACTTC
CDR3aa: CASSLEGSGIQETQYF

abundance: .
v_gene: TRBV5-6
j_gene: TRBJ1-2
d_gene: .
CDR3nt: TGTGCCAGCAGCTTGGTTAGTTTTGACGGACTCTATGGCTACACCTTC
CDR3aa: CASSLVSFDGLYGYTF

abundance: .
v_gene: TRBV5-4
j_gene: TRBJ2-3
d_gene: TRBD2
CDR3nt: TGTGCCAGCAGCCGGACTAGCGGGAGGACAGATACGCAGTATTTT
CDR3aa: CASSRTSGRTDTQYF

abundance: .
v_gene: TRBV28
j_gene: TRBJ2-3
d_gene: .
CDR3nt: TGTGCCAGCAACTTGTCCGGGACTACGCAGTATTTT
CDR3aa: CASNLSGTTQYF

abundance: .
v_gene: TRBV28
j_gene: TRBJ1-2
d_gene: .
CDR3nt: TGTGCCAGCAGTTTATCGGCCGGCTATGGCTACACCTTC
CDR3aa: CASSLSAGYGYTF

abundance: .
v_gene: TRBV28
j_gene: TRBJ1-2
d_gene: .
CDR3nt: TGTGCCAGCACCCTACGGGGTGGCTACACCTTC
CDR3aa: CASTLRGGYTF

abundance: .
v_gene: TRBV18
j_gene: TRBJ1-4
d_gene: TRBD1
CDR3nt: TGTGCCAGCTCACCACCGCCGGGCAGGGGGTACGGTAATGAAAAACTGTTTTTT
CDR3aa: CASSPPPGRGYGNEKLFF

abundance: .
v_gene: TRBV7-2
j_gene: TRBJ2-1
d_gene: TRBD2
CDR3nt: TGTGCCAGCAGCGTTATAGCGGGAGTGGTCTACAATGAGCAGTTCTTC
CDR3aa: CASSVIAGVVYNEQFF

abundance: .
v_gene: TRBV7-9
j_gene: TRBJ1-5
d_gene: .
CDR3nt: TGTGCCAGCAGCCCGGGGAGTGGGCCCCAGCATTTT
CDR3aa: CASSPGSGPQHF

abundance: .
v_gene: TRBV29-1
j_gene: TRBJ2-3
d_gene: TRBD2
CDR3nt: TGCAGCGCGAAAGTAGCGGGAGACACAGATACGCAGTATTTT
CDR3aa: CSAKVAGDTDTQYF

abundance: .
v_gene: TRBV5-1
j_gene: TRBJ1-2
d_gene: .
CDR3nt: TGCGCCAGCAGCTGGGAGGGGACCCCTGGCTACACCTTC
CDR3aa: CASSWEGTPGYTF

abundance: .
v_gene: TRBV6-5
j_gene: TRBJ2-7
d_gene: TRBD1
CDR3nt: TGTGCCAGCAGAACCGGACAGGGTCGCTACGAGCAGTACTTC
CDR3aa: CASRTGQGRYEQYF

abundance: .
v_gene: TRBV18
j_gene: TRBJ1-6
d_gene: TRBD1
CDR3nt: TGTGCCAGCTCACCTCAGGACAGGGGGAATTCACCCCTCCACTTT
CDR3aa: CASSPQDRGNSPLHF

abundance: once
v_gene: TRBV27
j_gene: TRBJ2-7
d_gene: TRBD2
CDR3nt: TGTGCCAGCAGTTCGGCCGGGACTAGCCTCTACGAGCAGTACTTC
CDR3aa: CASSSAGTSLYEQYF

abundance: .
v_gene: TRBV9
j_gene: TRBJ2-3
d_gene: TRBD2
CDR3nt: TGTGCCAGCAGCGTAGCGGGAGGAAGTCTAGATACGCAGTATTTT
CDR3aa: CASSVAGGSLDTQYF

abundance: once
v_gene: TRBV4-2
j_gene: TRBJ2-3
d_gene: .
CDR3nt: TGTGCCAGCAGCCAAGCCCCTGAGCACGGCTCGCAGTATTTT
CDR3aa: CASSQAPEHGSQYF

abundance: .
v_gene: TRBV27
j_gene: TRBJ2-5
d_gene: .
CDR3nt: TGTGCCAGCAGTTTGAAAATCCAAGAGACCCAGTACTTC
CDR3aa: CASSLKIQETQYF

abundance: .
v_gene: TRBV6-5
j_gene: TRBJ1-6
d_gene: TRBD1
CDR3nt: TGTGCCAGCAGTTCCACAGGGGACTCACCCCTCCACTTT
CDR3aa: CASSSTGDSPLHF

abundance: .
v_gene: TRBV27
j_gene: TRBJ1-4
d_gene: .
CDR3nt: TGTGCCAGCAGGGGCCAGGGCGGTGAAAAACTGTTTTTT
CDR3aa: CASRGQGGEKLFF

abundance: .
v_gene: TRBV5-5
j_gene: TRBJ2-2
d_gene: TRBD2
CDR3nt: TGTGCCAGCAGCTTGCTTAGCGGGAGGGCCACCGGGGAGCTGTTTTTT
CDR3aa: CASSLLSGRATGELFF

abundance: .
v_gene: TRBV28
j_gene: TRBJ1-2
d_gene: .
CDR3nt: TGTGCCAGCAGTCAGCCAGGGGTATTCTATGGCTACACCTTC
CDR3aa: CASSQPGVFYGYTF

abundance: .
v_gene: TRBV2
j_gene: TRBJ2-3
d_gene: TRBD2
CDR3nt: TGTGCCAGCAGGGTAGCGGGAGGGCCGCCAGATACGCAGTATTTT
CDR3aa: CASRVAGGPPDTQYF

abundance: once
v_gene: TRBV6-6
j_gene: TRBJ1-5
d_gene: .
CDR3nt: TGTGCCAGCTGCTTGGGAAGGACTTACCCGGATCAGCCCCAGCATTTT
CDR3aa: CASCLGRTYPDQPQHF

abundance: .
v_gene: TRBV10-3
j_gene: TRBJ1-3
d_gene: .
CDR3nt: TGTGCCATCAGTGGGAGTCTCGACCCAGGAAACACCATATATTTT
CDR3aa: CAISGSLDPGNTIYF

abundance: .
v_gene: TRBV29-1
j_gene: TRBJ2-7
d_gene: .
CDR3nt: TGCAGCGTTCACCTGCTAAATTCAGGAGTCCACGAGCAGTACTTC
CDR3aa: CSVHLLNSGVHEQYF

abundance: once
v_gene: TRBV7-2
j_gene: TRBJ1-5
d_gene: .
CDR3nt: TGTGCCAGCAGCTTAGTGACATCTAGCAATCAGCCCCAGCATTTT
CDR3aa: CASSLVTSSNQPQHF

abundance: .
v_gene: TRBV27
j_gene: TRBJ2-7
d_gene: TRBD2
CDR3nt: TGTGCCAGCAGCATTTCGGGGGGCGAGCAGTACTTC
CDR3aa: CASSISGGEQYF

abundance: .
v_gene: TRBV7-2
j_gene: TRBJ1-5
d_gene: .
CDR3nt: TGTGCCAGCAGCCCCCAGGGCGGGGGTAGCAATCAGCCCCAGCATTTT
CDR3aa: CASSPQGGGSNQPQHF